Listed here is a single T cell receptor beta chain. What this receptor recognizes is not known. Qualities for individual bases were not recorded, and no much larger clone is one base off. This specimen comes from a study of radiation and T cells in renal cell carcinoma (dated by TCRdb to the early 2020s). Study-level background: The samples were obtained from a clinical trial, where primary renal cell carcinomas were treated with 15 Gy stereotactic body radiation therapy and then removed by nephrectomy 4 weeks afterward. In total, 50 to 60 samples underwent TCR beta sequencing: approximately 26 tumors plus 27 peripheral blood samples. In the 45 to 65 samples combined, fewer than 5 million unique CDR3 nucleotide sequences were found, encoding 2 million to 3 million unique CDR3 amino acid sequences. Here is what the overall study found, with its caveats: Effects of radiation dose or scheduling on the TCR repertoire could not be addressed with the single-armed trial design. In blood, the top tumor clonotypes increased from baseline to 2 weeks after radiation and then shrank by 4 weeks, which suggests a temporary expansion of tumor-resident clones. Because pretreatment tumor biopsies were not available, the baseline intratumoral presence of clonotypes could not be determined. Dynamics of the blood repertoire were not tracked past 4 weeks after treatment.

V is pruned by 5 bases and J by 8 bases, leaving 9 bases of the junction without a gene match. The CDR3 sequence holds 16 residues, the cysteine and phenylalanine included. The sequence is cut down to CDR3 DNA, 48 bases in frame from base 1. The germline V gene supplies CDR1 SGHTA and CDR2 FQGNSA. TCR beta libraries were generated from genomic DNA with the immunoSEQ kit, following the manufacturer's recommendations. To prepare the libraries, a first multiplex PCR with proprietary primers was run, followed by a second PCR that added unique barcodes, and a bead cleanup was done after each round. A kit-provided positive control reaction and a negative control reaction were included in every sample batch. The final libraries were assessed on an Agilent 4200 TapeStation D1000 ScreenTape, pooled by volume, and quantified by qPCR. An Illumina NextSeq500 fitted with a MidOutput 150-cycle cartridge performed the sequencing, running 156 Read1 cycles and 15 Index1 cycles with the kit's custom primers. The pooled library was loaded at approximately 0.95 pM with a roughly 20% PhiX control spike-in. As for the authors' bioinformatics: Vendor-processed data were analyzed in R, with a clonotype defined as all T cells sharing the same CDR3 nucleotide sequence. For clone abundance analyses, frequencies were normalized to the 10,000 most abundant clones in each sample. Public T cell clones, averaging fewer than five per sample, were removed before analysis. Tumor-enriched and baseline blood-enriched clonotypes were defined by at least a 32-fold difference in abundance between compartments. A beta-binomial differential abundance model was applied to find clonotypes that expanded or contracted between blood time points. Tumor-blood repertoire similarity was measured with the Baroni-Urbani and Buser coefficient, and groups were compared using two-tailed Wilcoxon tests in R. The table comes from immuneACCESS by way of TCRdb, which keeps in-frame sequences with V and J called. Part of the clones is missing from these tables; in studies checked, under half for an unresolved V gene and the rest for unknown reasons. Clone size and the V and J calls come from that table; the DNA yielded D and trimming. This sample lists 150,000 to 160,000 clones; approximately 88% were detected once. The ten largest clones represent 10% to 15% of the sample.

Taken with the paper, the label for time point translates to: blood 2 weeks post-SBRT. The treatment or condition tag for this specimen amounts to: 15 Gy SBRT to primary tumor, nephrectomy 4 weeks later. Serial peripheral blood from radiation-treated patients was sampled at baseline, 2 weeks and 4 weeks after SBRT to track tumor-enriched clonotypes. Every patient had renal cell carcinoma of clear cell pathology. Genomic DNA for TCR sequencing was prepared using the QIAamp DNA Blood Mini Kit (Qiagen). Only samples passing all quality control checks were included in the analyses. The chain is assembled from TRBV7-2 and TRBJ1-6; 10 nucleotides in the junction match TRBD1. The source is a woman aged 45 to 65 with renal cell carcinoma. Sequences were derived from blood, sampled from a patient whose treatment included radiotherapy and nephrectomy. The nucleotide sequence is TGTGCCAGCAGCCCCGCGACAGGGACAGGGGATTCACCCCTCCACTTT. Its protein product is CASSPATGTGDSPLHF.